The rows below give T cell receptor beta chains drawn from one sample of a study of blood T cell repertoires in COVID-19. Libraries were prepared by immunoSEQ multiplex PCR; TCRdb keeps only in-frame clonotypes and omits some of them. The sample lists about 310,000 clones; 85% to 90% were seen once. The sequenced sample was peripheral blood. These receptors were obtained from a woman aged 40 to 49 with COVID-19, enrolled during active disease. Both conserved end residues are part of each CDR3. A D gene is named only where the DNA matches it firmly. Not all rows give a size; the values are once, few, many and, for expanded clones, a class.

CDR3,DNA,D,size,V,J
CSVEIFLNTEAFF,TGCAGCGTTGAAATCTTCCTTAACACTGAAGCTTTCTTT,.,.,TRBV29-1,TRBJ1-1
CATLDTTNEKLFF,TGTGCCACCCTCGACACCACGAATGAAAAACTGTTTTTT,.,.,TRBV19,TRBJ1-4
CASSRGLGQGDEKLFF,TGTGCCAGCAGTCGGGGGCTAGGACAGGGAGATGAAAAACTGTTTTTT,TRBD1,.,TRBV6-6,TRBJ1-4
CASSPGLAGTMGEQYF,TGCGCCAGCAGCCCGGGACTAGCGGGGACCATGGGAGAGCAGTACTTC,TRBD2,.,TRBV5-1,TRBJ2-7
CASSYTGDAGYTF,TGTGCCAGCAGTTACACAGGGGATGCTGGCTACACCTTC,TRBD1,.,TRBV6-2/TRBV6-3,TRBJ1-2
CASSLDLGQGAGGYTF,TGTGCCAGCAGCCTGGACCTAGGACAGGGGGCGGGTGGCTACACCTTC,TRBD1,.,TRBV7-3,TRBJ1-2
CATRTSGYNEQFF,TGTGCCACGCGGACTAGCGGCTACAATGAGCAGTTCTTC,TRBD2,.,TRBV7-2,TRBJ2-1
CASSIDSLAGINEQFF,TGTGCCAGTAGTATAGATTCCCTAGCGGGAATCAATGAGCAGTTCTTC,TRBD2,.,TRBV19,TRBJ2-1
CASSATGDSPLHF,TGTGCCAGCAGCGCCACAGGGGATTCACCCCTCCACTTT,TRBD1,.,TRBV9,TRBJ1-6
CASSPTGIPYEQYF,TGTGCCAGCAGCCCGACAGGAATCCCCTACGAGCAGTACTTC,.,.,TRBV9,TRBJ2-7
CARDREEGRNYGYTF,TGTGCCAGGGACAGGGAAGAAGGGCGTAACTATGGCTACACCTTC,TRBD1,.,TRBV2,TRBJ1-2
CASSLEGVSNYGYTF,TGTGCCAGCAGCTTGGAGGGGGTATCAAACTATGGCTACACCTTC,.,.,TRBV5-4,TRBJ1-2
CSVLGDRYFEQYF,TGCAGCGTTTTGGGGGACAGATACTTCGAGCAGTACTTC,TRBD1,.,TRBV29-1,TRBJ2-7
CASSSSIRETQYF,TGTGCCAGCAGCTCCTCAATCAGGGAGACCCAGTACTTC,.,.,TRBV11-2,TRBJ2-5
CASSNRAGGTEAFF,TGTGCCAGCAGCAACAGGGCAGGGGGCACTGAAGCTTTCTTT,TRBD1,.,TRBV7-9,TRBJ1-1
CASTRESRPATNEKLFF,TGTGCCAGCACCCGGGAATCGCGGCCCGCAACTAATGAAAAACTGTTTTTT,.,.,TRBV2,TRBJ1-4
CASGLQGDFPIDTQYF,TGCGCCAGCGGCCTACAGGGCGACTTCCCCATTGATACGCAGTATTTT,.,.,TRBV5-1,TRBJ2-3
CASSEGTGDYGYTF,TGTGCCAGCAGCGAGGGGACAGGGGACTATGGCTACACCTTC,TRBD1,.,TRBV7-3,TRBJ1-2
CASSYSAPNEKLFF,TGTGCCAGCAGTTACTCGGCACCCAATGAAAAACTGTTTTTT,.,.,TRBV6-5,TRBJ1-4
CASSRLGGTYNEQFF,TGTGCCAGCAGTCGCCTGGGGGGGACGTACAATGAGCAGTTCTTC,TRBD2,.,TRBV7-2,TRBJ2-1
CASSPQGNQPQHF,TGTGCCAGCTCACCTCAGGGAAACCAGCCCCAGCATTTT,.,few,TRBV18,TRBJ1-5
CARAGDEQFF,TGTGCCAGGGCCGGAGATGAGCAGTTCTTC,.,.,TRBV3-1/TRBV3-2,TRBJ2-1